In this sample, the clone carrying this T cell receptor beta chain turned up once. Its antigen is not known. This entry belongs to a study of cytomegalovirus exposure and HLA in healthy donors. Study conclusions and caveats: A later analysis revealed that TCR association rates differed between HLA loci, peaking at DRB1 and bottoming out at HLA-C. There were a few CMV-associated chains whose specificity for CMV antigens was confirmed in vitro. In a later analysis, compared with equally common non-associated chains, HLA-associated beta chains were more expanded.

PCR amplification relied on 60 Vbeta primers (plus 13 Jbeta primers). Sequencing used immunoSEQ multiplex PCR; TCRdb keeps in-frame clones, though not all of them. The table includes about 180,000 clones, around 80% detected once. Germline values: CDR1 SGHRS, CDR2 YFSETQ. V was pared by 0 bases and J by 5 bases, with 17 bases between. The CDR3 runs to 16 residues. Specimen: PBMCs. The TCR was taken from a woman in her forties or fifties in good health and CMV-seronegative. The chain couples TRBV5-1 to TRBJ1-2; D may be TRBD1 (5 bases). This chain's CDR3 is CASSLGLAREGYGYTF. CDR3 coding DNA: TGCGCCAGCAGCTTGGGTTTGGCCAGGGAGGGGTATGGCTACACCTTC.